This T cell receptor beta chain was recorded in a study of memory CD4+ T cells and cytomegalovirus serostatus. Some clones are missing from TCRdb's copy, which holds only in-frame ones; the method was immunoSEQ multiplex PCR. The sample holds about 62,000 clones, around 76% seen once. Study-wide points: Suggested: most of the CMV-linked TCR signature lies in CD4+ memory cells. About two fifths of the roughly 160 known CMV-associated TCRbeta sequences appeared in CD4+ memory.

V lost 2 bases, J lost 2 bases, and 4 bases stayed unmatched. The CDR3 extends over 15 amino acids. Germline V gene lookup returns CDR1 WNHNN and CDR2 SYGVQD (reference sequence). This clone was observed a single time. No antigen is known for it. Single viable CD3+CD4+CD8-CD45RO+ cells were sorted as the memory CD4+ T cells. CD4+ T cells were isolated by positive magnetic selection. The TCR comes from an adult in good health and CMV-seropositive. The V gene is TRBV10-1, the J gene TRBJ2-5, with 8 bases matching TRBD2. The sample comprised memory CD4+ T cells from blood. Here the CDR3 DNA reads TGCGCCAGCAGTGAGATCCGGGGGGGACAAGAGACCCAGTACTTC. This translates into CASSEIRGGQETQYF.